This TCR beta chain was documented in a study of blood T cell repertoires in COVID-19. Study details: Samples taken during acute and convalescent COVID-19 were collected in the United States, Italy and Spain.

There are 14 residues in the CDR3. Trimming pared 1 base from V and 4 bases from J, leaving 7 bases between. Germline V lookup: CDR1 SEHNR, CDR2 FQNEAQ (reference sequence). Sequencing was performed with immunoSEQ multiplex PCR; in TCRdb, only in-frame clones are kept and a portion is missing. This table has about 200,000 clones, over 75% appearing once. The rearrangement joins TRBV7-9 to TRBJ1-4; no reliable D call. Sequencing was carried out using peripheral blood. This TCR derives from a man in his forties or fifties with active or convalescent COVID-19. CDR3 amino acids: CASSLGQNNEKLFF. In DNA form, the CDR3 reads TGTGCCAGCAGCTTAGGGCAGAATAATGAAAAACTGTTTTTT.